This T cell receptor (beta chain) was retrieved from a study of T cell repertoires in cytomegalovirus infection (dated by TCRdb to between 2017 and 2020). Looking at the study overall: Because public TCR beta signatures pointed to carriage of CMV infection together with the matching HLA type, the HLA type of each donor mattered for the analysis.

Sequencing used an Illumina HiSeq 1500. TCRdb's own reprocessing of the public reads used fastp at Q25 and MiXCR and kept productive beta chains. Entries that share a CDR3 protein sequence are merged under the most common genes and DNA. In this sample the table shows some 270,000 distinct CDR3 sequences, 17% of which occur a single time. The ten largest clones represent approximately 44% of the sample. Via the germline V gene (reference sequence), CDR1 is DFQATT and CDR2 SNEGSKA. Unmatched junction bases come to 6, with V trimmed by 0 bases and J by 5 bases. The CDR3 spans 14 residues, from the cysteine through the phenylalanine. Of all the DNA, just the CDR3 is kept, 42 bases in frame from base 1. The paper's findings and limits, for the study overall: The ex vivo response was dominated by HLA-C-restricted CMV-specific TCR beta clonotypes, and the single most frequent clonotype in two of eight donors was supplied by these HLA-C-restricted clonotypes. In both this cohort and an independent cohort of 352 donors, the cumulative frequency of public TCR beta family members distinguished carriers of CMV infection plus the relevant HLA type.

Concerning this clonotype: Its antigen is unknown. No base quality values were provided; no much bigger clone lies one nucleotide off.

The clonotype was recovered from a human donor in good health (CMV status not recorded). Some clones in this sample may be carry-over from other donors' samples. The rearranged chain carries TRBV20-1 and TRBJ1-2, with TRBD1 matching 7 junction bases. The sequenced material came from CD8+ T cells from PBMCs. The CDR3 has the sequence CSAREEGARYGYTF. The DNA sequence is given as TGCAGTGCTAGAGAGGAGGGGGCGCGGTATGGCTACACCTTC.